The T cell receptor (beta chain) described here comes from a study of T cell repertoires in cytomegalovirus infection. TCRdb reanalysed the reads using MiXCR and keeps one entry per CDR3 protein. The profile covers around 740,000 distinct CDR3 sequences, with approximately 40% appearing a single time and 2.5% to 3.5% taken by the ten largest. CDR3 size: 13 residues. The ends were cut back, 8 bases at V and 8 bases at J, with 18 bases in the middle. Germline V gene data show CDR1 as LNHDA and CDR2 as SQIVND (reference sequence). Sequencing used PBMCs. V gene TRBV19 combines with J gene TRBJ1-2; D might be TRBD1 (5 bases). The clonotype originates from a human donor in good health (CMV status not recorded). Some clones in this sample may be carry-over from other donors' samples. CDR3 coding DNA: TGTGCCAGTGTATCCGGGACGGTTTACGGCTACACCTTC. Translation gives CASVSGTVYGYTF.